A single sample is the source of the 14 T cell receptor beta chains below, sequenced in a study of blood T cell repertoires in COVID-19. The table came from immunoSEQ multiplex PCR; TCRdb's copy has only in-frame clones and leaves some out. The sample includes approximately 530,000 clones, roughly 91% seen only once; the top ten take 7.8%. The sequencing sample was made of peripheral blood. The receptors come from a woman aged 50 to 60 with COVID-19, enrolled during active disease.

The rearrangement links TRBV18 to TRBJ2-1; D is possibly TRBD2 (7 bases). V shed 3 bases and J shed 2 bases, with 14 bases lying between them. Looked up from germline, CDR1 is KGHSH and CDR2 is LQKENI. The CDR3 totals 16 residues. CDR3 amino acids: CASSPGGGSPYNEQFF. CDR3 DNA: TGTGCCAGCTCACCGGGGGGGGGCAGTCCCTACAATGAGCAGTTCTTC.

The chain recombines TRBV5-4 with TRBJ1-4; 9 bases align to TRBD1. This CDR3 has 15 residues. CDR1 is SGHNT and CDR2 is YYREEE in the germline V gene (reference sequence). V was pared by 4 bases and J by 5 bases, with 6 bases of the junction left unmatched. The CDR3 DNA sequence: TGTGCCAGCAGCCGTGGGGACAGGGTAAATGAAAAACTGTTTTTT. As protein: CASSRGDRVNEKLFF.

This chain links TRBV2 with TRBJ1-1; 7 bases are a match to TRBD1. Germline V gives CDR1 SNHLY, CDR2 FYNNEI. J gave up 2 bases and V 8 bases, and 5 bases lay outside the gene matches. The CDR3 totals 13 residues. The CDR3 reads CASVRGFNTEAFF. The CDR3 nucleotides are TGTGCCAGCGTCAGGGGGTTCAACACTGAAGCTTTCTTT.

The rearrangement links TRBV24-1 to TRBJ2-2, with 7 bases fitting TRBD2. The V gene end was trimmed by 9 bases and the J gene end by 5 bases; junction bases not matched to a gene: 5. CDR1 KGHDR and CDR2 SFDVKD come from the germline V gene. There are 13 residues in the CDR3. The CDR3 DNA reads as TGTGCCACCGAATCACTAGCGACCGGGGAGCTGTTTTTT. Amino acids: CATESLATGELFF.

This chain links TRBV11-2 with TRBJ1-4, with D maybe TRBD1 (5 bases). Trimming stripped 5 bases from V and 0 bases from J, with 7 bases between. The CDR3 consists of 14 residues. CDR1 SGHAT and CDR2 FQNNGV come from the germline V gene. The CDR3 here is CASSRQSTNEKLFF. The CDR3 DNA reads TGTGCCAGCAGCCGACAGTCAACTAATGAAAAACTGTTTTTT.

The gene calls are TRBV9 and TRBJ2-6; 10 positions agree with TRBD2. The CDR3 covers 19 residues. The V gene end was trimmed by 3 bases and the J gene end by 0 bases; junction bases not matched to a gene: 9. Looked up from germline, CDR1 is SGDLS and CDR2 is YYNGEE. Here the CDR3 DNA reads TGTGCCAGCAGCGGTGCTGGGACTAGCGCCCGCTCTGGGGCCAACGTCCTGACTTTC. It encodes CASSGAGTSARSGANVLTF.

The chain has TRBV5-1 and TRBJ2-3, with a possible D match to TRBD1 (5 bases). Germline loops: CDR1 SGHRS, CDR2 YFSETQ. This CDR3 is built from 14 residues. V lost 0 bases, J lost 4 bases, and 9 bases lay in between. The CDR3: CASSLEGLADTQYF. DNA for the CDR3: TGCGCCAGCAGCTTGGAGGGGCTGGCAGATACGCAGTATTTT. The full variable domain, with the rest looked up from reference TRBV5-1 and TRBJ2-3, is KAGVTQTPRYLIKTRGQQVTLSCSPISGHRSVSWYQQTPGQGLQFLFEYFSETQRNKGNFPGRFSGRQFSNSRSEMNVSTLELGDSALYLCASSLEGLADTQYFGPGTRLTVL.

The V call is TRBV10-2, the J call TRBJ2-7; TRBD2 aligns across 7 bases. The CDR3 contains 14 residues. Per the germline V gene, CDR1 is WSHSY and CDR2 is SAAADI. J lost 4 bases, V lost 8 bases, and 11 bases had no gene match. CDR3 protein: CASCAGLGGYEQYF. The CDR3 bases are TGCGCCAGCTGTGCTGGGTTGGGGGGGTACGAGCAGTACTTC.

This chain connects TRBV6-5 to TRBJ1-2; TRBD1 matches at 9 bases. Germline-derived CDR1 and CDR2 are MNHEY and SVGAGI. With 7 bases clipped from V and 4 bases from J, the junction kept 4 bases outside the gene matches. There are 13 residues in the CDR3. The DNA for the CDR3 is TGTGCCAGCACCCCGGACAGGGGCTATGGCTACACCTTC. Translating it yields CASTPDRGYGYTF.

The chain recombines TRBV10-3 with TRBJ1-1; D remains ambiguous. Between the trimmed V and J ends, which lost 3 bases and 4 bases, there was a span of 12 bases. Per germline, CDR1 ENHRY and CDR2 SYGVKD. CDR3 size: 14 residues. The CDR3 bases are TGTGCCATCAGTGATAAGGACTATGGCACTGAAGCTTTCTTT. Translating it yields CAISDKDYGTEAFF.

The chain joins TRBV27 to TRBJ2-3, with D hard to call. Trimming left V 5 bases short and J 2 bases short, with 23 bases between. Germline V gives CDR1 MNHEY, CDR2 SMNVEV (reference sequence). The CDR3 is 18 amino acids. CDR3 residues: CASSPPLHTPPPTDTQYF. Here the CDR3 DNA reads TGTGCCAGCAGTCCCCCGCTTCATACACCCCCCCCCACAGATACGCAGTATTTT.

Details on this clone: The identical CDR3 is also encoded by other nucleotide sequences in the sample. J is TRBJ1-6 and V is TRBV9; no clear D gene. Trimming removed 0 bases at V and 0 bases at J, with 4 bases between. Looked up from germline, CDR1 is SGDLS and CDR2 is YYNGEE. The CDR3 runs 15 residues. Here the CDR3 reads CASSVGGSYNSPLHF. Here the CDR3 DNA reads TGTGCCAGCAGCGTAGGAGGCTCCTATAATTCACCCCTCCACTTT. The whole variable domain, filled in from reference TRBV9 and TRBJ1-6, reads DSGVTQTPKHLITATGQRVTLRCSPRSGDLSVYWYQQSLDQGLQFLIQYYNGEERAKGNILERFSAQQFPDLHSELNLSSLELGDSALYFCASSVGGSYNSPLHFGNGTRLTVT.

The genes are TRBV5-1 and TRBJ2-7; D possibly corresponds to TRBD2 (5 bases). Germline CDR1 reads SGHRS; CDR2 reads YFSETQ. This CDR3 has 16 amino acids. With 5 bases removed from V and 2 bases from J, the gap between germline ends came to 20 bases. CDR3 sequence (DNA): TGCGCCAGCAGGCGAAGTACACTAGTGGAGGCCTACGAGCAGTACTTC. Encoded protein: CASRRSTLVEAYEQYF.

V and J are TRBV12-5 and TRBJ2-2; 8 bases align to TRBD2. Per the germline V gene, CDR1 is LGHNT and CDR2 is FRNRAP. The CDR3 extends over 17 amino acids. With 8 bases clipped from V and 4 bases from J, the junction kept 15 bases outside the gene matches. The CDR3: CASSMVGTSIGTGELFF. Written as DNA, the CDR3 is TGTGCTAGTTCCATGGTCGGGACTAGTATTGGCACCGGGGAGCTGTTTTTT.